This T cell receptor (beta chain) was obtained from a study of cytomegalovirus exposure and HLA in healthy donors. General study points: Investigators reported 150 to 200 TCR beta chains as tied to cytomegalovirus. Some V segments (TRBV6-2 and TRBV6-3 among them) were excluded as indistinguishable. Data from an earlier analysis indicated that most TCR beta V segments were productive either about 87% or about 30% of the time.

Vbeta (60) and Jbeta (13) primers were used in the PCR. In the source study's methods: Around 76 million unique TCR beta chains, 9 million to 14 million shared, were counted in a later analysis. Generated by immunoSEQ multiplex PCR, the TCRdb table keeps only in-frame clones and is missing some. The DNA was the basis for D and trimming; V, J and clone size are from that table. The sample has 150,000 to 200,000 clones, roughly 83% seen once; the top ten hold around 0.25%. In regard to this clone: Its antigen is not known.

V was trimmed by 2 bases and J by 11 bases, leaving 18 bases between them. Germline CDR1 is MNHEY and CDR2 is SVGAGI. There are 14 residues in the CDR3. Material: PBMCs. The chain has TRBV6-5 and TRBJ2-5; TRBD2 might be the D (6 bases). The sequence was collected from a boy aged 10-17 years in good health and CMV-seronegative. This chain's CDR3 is CASSYGGDPPLQYF. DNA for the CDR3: TGTGCCAGCAGTTACGGCGGGGACCCTCCTCTTCAGTACTTC.